These T cell receptor beta chains were read from a single sample in a study of shared clonotypes between healthy human individuals. The table came from immunoSEQ multiplex PCR; TCRdb's copy has only in-frame clones and leaves some out. Of more than 2 million clones in the sample, approximately 95% were seen once. The sample comprised naive CD4+ T cells sorted from blood. The receptor set was obtained from a man younger than 35 in good health. Each CDR3 is given with its conserved first and last residue. The D gene is left open where the match is weak. Some rows mark clone size as missing; the rest say once, few, many or name a class of expanded clone.

CDR3aa: CASRGTGFGAQHF; CDR3nt: TGTGCCAGCAGGGGGACAGGGTTTGGAGCCCAGCATTTT; abundance: .; j_gene: TRBJ1-5; v_gene: TRBV6-5; d_gene: TRBD1
CDR3aa: CASSLPSEKLFF; CDR3nt: TGTGCCAGCAGTTTACCGTCTGAAAAACTGTTTTTT; abundance: .; j_gene: TRBJ1-4; v_gene: TRBV28; d_gene: .
CDR3aa: CASTSKRGGNYGYTF; CDR3nt: TGTGCCAGCACCTCAAAGAGAGGGGGCAACTATGGCTACACCTTC; abundance: .; j_gene: TRBJ1-2; v_gene: TRBV28; d_gene: TRBD1
CDR3aa: CASSLPVKVAGQGSYEQYF; CDR3nt: TGTGCCAGCAGCTTACCCGTTAAGGTCGCGGGACAGGGCTCCTACGAGCAGTACTTC; abundance: .; j_gene: TRBJ2-7; v_gene: TRBV7-9; d_gene: TRBD1
CDR3aa: CASSLGLTAYEQYF; CDR3nt: TGCGCCAGCAGCTTGGGGTTGACAGCCTACGAGCAGTACTTC; abundance: .; j_gene: TRBJ2-7; v_gene: TRBV5-1; d_gene: .
CDR3aa: CASSLGLSGRGSPLHF; CDR3nt: TGTGCCAGCAGCTTGGGCCTGAGCGGGAGAGGGTCACCCCTCCACTTT; abundance: few; j_gene: TRBJ1-6; v_gene: TRBV5-4; d_gene: .
CDR3aa: CSVESGASQSVQYF; CDR3nt: TGCAGCGTTGAATCTGGGGCCAGCCAGAGTGTCCAGTACTTC; abundance: .; j_gene: TRBJ2-5; v_gene: TRBV29-1; d_gene: .
CDR3aa: CSVEGAGVFYDEQFF; CDR3nt: TGCAGCGTTGAGGGGGCGGGAGTGTTTTACGATGAGCAGTTCTTC; abundance: .; j_gene: TRBJ2-1; v_gene: TRBV29-1; d_gene: .
CDR3aa: CAINRGAVNYGYTF; CDR3nt: TGTGCCATCAATCGGGGGGCGGTAAATTATGGCTACACCTTC; abundance: .; j_gene: TRBJ1-2; v_gene: TRBV10-3; d_gene: .
CDR3aa: CASGLVLRLNTEAFF; CDR3nt: TGTGCTAGTGGTTTGGTACTACGGTTGAACACTGAAGCTTTCTTT; abundance: once; j_gene: TRBJ1-1; v_gene: TRBV12-5; d_gene: .
CDR3aa: CAWSAGQKLQETQYF; CDR3nt: TGTGCCTGGAGTGCCGGACAGAAATTACAAGAGACCCAGTACTTC; abundance: once; j_gene: TRBJ2-5; v_gene: TRBV30; d_gene: .
CDR3aa: CASSYRLAGSYEQYF; CDR3nt: TGTGCCAGCAGTTATAGGCTAGCGGGGAGCTACGAGCAGTACTTC; abundance: .; j_gene: TRBJ2-7; v_gene: TRBV6-5; d_gene: TRBD2
CDR3aa: CASSAFEGYTF; CDR3nt: TGTGCCAGCAGCGCCTTCGAGGGCTACACCTTC; abundance: .; j_gene: TRBJ1-2; v_gene: TRBV5-6; d_gene: .
CDR3aa: CASSGPGTANTGELFF; CDR3nt: TGTGCCAGCAGTGGACCTGGGACAGCGAACACCGGGGAGCTGTTTTTT; abundance: .; j_gene: TRBJ2-2; v_gene: TRBV6-1; d_gene: TRBD1
CDR3aa: CASSLPLGNTEAFF; CDR3nt: TGTGCCAGCAGCTTGCCTCTTGGGAACACTGAAGCTTTCTTT; abundance: .; j_gene: TRBJ1-1; v_gene: TRBV5-6; d_gene: .
CDR3aa: CASKETGIKYEQYF; CDR3nt: TGTGCCAGCAAAGAGACTGGAATTAAATACGAGCAGTACTTC; abundance: .; j_gene: TRBJ2-7; v_gene: TRBV6-5; d_gene: .
CDR3aa: CASSMDYRGQSYGYTF; CDR3nt: TGTGCCAGTAGTATGGATTACAGGGGGCAGTCTTATGGCTACACCTTC; abundance: .; j_gene: TRBJ1-2; v_gene: TRBV19; d_gene: TRBD1
CDR3aa: CASSYSGSGVYEQYF; CDR3nt: TGTGCCAGCAGTTACTCGGGTAGCGGGGTTTACGAGCAGTACTTC; abundance: .; j_gene: TRBJ2-7; v_gene: TRBV6-5; d_gene: TRBD2
CDR3aa: CASSLGQGSNQPQHF; CDR3nt: TGCGCCAGCAGCCTTGGACAGGGTAGCAATCAGCCCCAGCATTTT; abundance: .; j_gene: TRBJ1-5; v_gene: TRBV5-1; d_gene: TRBD1
CDR3aa: CASSLAGQRSSGANVLTF; CDR3nt: TGTGCCAGCAGCTTGGCGGGACAGCGCTCCTCTGGGGCCAACGTCCTGACTTTC; abundance: .; j_gene: TRBJ2-6; v_gene: TRBV5-4; d_gene: TRBD1